The rows below give T cell receptor beta chains drawn from one sample of a study of blood T cells in healthy people across ages. TCRdb ran MiXCR on the 5' RACE reads and lists one entry per CDR3 protein. The repertoire holds about 700,000 distinct CDR3 sequences, approximately 29% seen once, with approximately 15% in the top ten. Specimen: blood. Receptor source: an elderly woman in good health. The CDR3 runs from the conserved cysteine through the conserved F or W. The D gene is left open where the match is weak. Clone size is not always given. Where it is, it says once, few, many or a class for expanded clones.

size,D,V,J,length,CDR3,DNA
NA,NA,TRBV30,TRBJ2-3,13,CAWSRRGMDTQYF,TGTGCCTGGAGTCGTAGGGGAATGGATACGCAGTATTTT
many,NA,TRBV9,TRBJ2-7,15,CASSVDESFSYEQYF,TGTGCCAGCAGCGTGGACGAGTCTTTCTCCTACGAGCAGTACTTC
many,NA,TRBV7-3,TRBJ2-7,13,CASSRTASYEQYF,TGCGCCAGCAGCCGGACAGCCTCCTACGAGCAGTACTTC
many,TRBD1,TRBV20-1,TRBJ2-3,17,CSAREAGTGISTDTQYF,TGCAGTGCTAGAGAGGCCGGGACAGGGATTTCCACAGATACGCAGTATTTT
many,NA,TRBV5-1,TRBJ2-7,13,CASSSRVPYEQYF,TGCGCCAGCAGCTCCCGGGTCCCCTACGAGCAGTACTTC
NA,TRBD1,TRBV10-1,TRBJ2-5,14,CASSARQGQETQYF,TGCGCCAGCAGTGCTAGACAGGGACAAGAGACCCAGTACTTC
NA,TRBD1,TRBV6-6,TRBJ1-1,15,CASSYSGTGISEAFF,TGTGCCAGCAGTTACTCAGGGACAGGGATTTCTGAAGCTTTCTTT
many,TRBD1,TRBV9,TRBJ2-5,16,CASSVAPGGPQETQYF,TGTGCCAGCAGCGTAGCCCCAGGGGGCCCACAAGAGACCCAGTACTTC
NA,NA,TRBV12-3/TRBV12-4,TRBJ1-3,14,CASREAGSGNTIYF,TGTGCCAGCAGAGAAGCGGGTTCTGGAAACACCATATATTTT
many,NA,TRBV10-2,TRBJ2-3,14,CASSRGHNTDTQYF,TGCGCCAGCAGCCGGGGTCACAACACAGATACGCAGTATTTT
NA,TRBD2,TRBV7-2,TRBJ2-7,17,CASSLDATSGVPREQYF,TGTGCCAGCAGCTTAGATGCGACTAGCGGGGTCCCGAGGGAGCAGTACTTC
few,NA,TRBV18,TRBJ2-7,14,CASSPLAPYYEQYF,TGTGCCAGCTCACCGTTGGCACCCTACTACGAGCAGTACTTC
many,NA,TRBV4-2,TRBJ2-3,14,CASSQERVTDTQYF,TGTGCCAGCAGCCAGGAAAGAGTGACAGATACGCAGTATTTT
many,TRBD1,TRBV3-1,TRBJ1-6,13,CASSPGGNSPLHF,TGTGCCAGCAGCCCAGGGGGTAATTCACCCCTCCACTTT
few,NA,TRBV7-2,TRBJ2-1,16,CASSATQGLLSYEQFF,TGTGCCAGCAGCGCGACTCAGGGCCTCCTCTCCTACGAGCAGTTCTTC
once,NA,TRBV12-3/TRBV12-4,TRBJ2-3,19,CASSLRRGADRSSADAQYF,TGTGCCAGCAGTTTAAGGCGGGGAGCGGACAGATCTAGCGCAGATGCGCAGTATTTT